The source of this T cell receptor beta chain is a study of cytomegalovirus exposure and HLA in healthy donors. General study results and limits: Analyses of presence and absence presupposed an approximately uniform sequencing depth across donors.

The PCR employed 60 Vbeta primers together with 13 Jbeta primers. In the original analysis: A follow-up analysis tallied 60 million to 85 million unique TCR beta chains, 9 million to 11 million shared. The assay was immunoSEQ multiplex PCR, and TCRdb's table has in-frame clones only and misses some. The D gene and trimming were derived from the DNA, and the V and J assignments and clone size from that table. This repertoire shows about 120,000 clones, around 76% found once; its top ten account for about 30%. Comments on this clone: Its specificity is unknown. Its ends do not fully match the called genes, so a read error is possible.

The germline V gene encodes CDR1 SGHRS and CDR2 YFSETQ. This CDR3 spans 16 amino acids. Sequencing input: PBMCs. The chain carries TRBV5-1 and TRBJ1-2, with no clear D. The receptor comes from a man between 60 and 75 years old in good health and CMV-seropositive. The CDR3 spells CASSLADARANYVYTF. In nucleotides, the CDR3 is TGCGCCAGCAGCTTGGCCGACGCGAGGGCCAACTATGTCTACACCTTC.